The sequence of this T cell receptor (beta chain) was determined in a study of blood T cells in healthy people across ages. Study as a whole: Every two T cells gave about one barcoded beta molecule via template switching.

Overall study results and limits: Any changes in expanded clonotypes were possibly confounded, as donor CMV status remained unknown.

The use of a sample-barcoded 5' primer and a J-beta primer mix characterized a second PCR of 7 to 11 cycles. Each cDNA was tagged by a template-switch adaptor containing 12 random nucleotides. From each sample, at least 2.5 million paired-end reads containing CDR3 were obtained. A single record per CDR3 protein comes from TCRdb applying MiXCR to the 5' RACE reads. This repertoire shows about 810,000 distinct CDR3 sequences, 36% found once; its top ten account for approximately 12%. About this clonotype itself: Its antigen is not known.

CDR3 length: 14 amino acids. Looked up from germline, CDR1 is SEHNR and CDR2 is FQNEAQ (reference sequence). The ends were cut back, 5 bases at V and 2 bases at J, with 13 bases in the middle. This receptor was obtained from a man younger than 35 in good health. The chain couples TRBV7-9 to TRBJ2-7; perhaps TRBD1 as D (5 bases). The sample taken for sequencing was blood. Written as DNA, the CDR3 is TGTGCCAGCAGCCCCGTCAGGGATGCCTACGAGCAGTACTTC. Protein product: CASSPVRDAYEQYF. Full variable domain (remainder filled in from reference TRBV7-9 and TRBJ2-7): DTGVSQNPRHKITKRGQNVTFRCDPISEHNRLYWYRQTLGQGPEFLTYFQNEAQLEKSRLLSDRFSAERPKGSFSTLEIQRTEQGDSAMYLCASSPVRDAYEQYFGPGTRLTVT.